These 28 T cell receptor beta chains came from one sample sequenced in a study of T cells in Graves' hyperthyroidism and ophthalmopathy. The CDR3 regions of TCR beta were amplified from RNA transcripts. During a first-round RT-PCR of the TCR CDR3, the HTBI primer set was used. TCRdb redid the calling of the multiplex PCR reads with MiXCR, one entry per CDR3 protein. The sample lists some 690,000 distinct CDR3 sequences, 15% to 20% occurring once. Sequencing was done on a sample of blood. The receptors were gathered from a man aged 50 or older with Graves' hyperthyroidism.

In its sample, this clonotype was seen many times. The chain employs TRBV12-3 or TRBV12-4 and TRBJ1-2, with a weak D call TRBD1 (5 bases). V gave up 6 bases and J gave up 4 bases, with 18 bases separating them. This CDR3 comprises 15 residues. The CDR3 reads CASSLSGQFLYGYTF. CDR3 in DNA: TGTGCCAGCAGCCTCTCGGGGCAATTCCTCTATGGCTACACCTTC.

J is TRBJ2-1 and V is TRBV30; D gene uncertain. The CDR3 covers 11 residues. Germline assignment: CDR1 GTSNPN and CDR2 SVGIG (reference sequence). V was shortened by 4 bases and J by 3 bases, with 4 bases between the two germline ends. The CDR3 sequence is CAWNHYNEQFF. Here the CDR3 DNA reads TGTGCCTGGAACCACTACAATGAGCAGTTCTTC.

Written as DNA, the CDR3 is TGCAGTGCTAGAGATGGGAGTACCGGGGAGCTGTTTTTT. This codes for CSARDGSTGELFF. The chain has TRBV20-1 and TRBJ2-2; a possible D gene is TRBD2 (5 bases). The CDR3 sequence is 13 residues long. Trimming cost V 0 bases and J 5 bases, with 7 bases left between them. Germline CDR1 reads DFQATT; CDR2 reads SNEGSKA (reference sequence).

This clonotype was seen repeatedly, ten times or more. The V and J genes are TRBV28 and TRBJ2-7; TRBD2 matches at 14 bases. V gave up 4 bases and J gave up 7 bases; unmatched junction bases: 9. Germline V gene lookup returns CDR1 MDHEN and CDR2 SYDVKM. CDR3 length: 16 amino acids. CDR3 sequence: CASSSGLAGGPGEQYF. CDR3 in DNA: TGTGCCAGCAGTTCCGGACTAGCGGGAGGACCAGGGGAGCAGTACTTC.

This clonotype was seen many times. The CDR3 region has the DNA TGTGCCAGCAGTTCCTCCCCGGACAGAGCTCAAGAGACCCAGTACTTC. This translates into CASSSSPDRAQETQYF. This rearrangement joins TRBV28 to TRBJ2-5; the D gene is possibly TRBD1 (6 bases). The ends were cut back, 4 bases at V and 2 bases at J, with 17 bases in the middle. Germline loops: CDR1 MDHEN, CDR2 SYDVKM. The CDR3 consists of 16 residues. Variable domain in full (rest from reference TRBV28 and TRBJ2-5): DVKVTQSSRYLVKRTGEKVFLECVQDMDHENMFWYRQDPGLGLRLIYFSYDVKMKEKGDIPEGYSVSREKKERFSLILESASTNQTSMYLCASSSSPDRAQETQYFGPGTRLLVL.

This clonotype occurred a few times. The chain carries TRBV9 and TRBJ1-1; D is undetermined. The CDR3 is 13 residues long. Germline V gene sequence: CDR1 SGDLS, CDR2 YYNGEE. The germline V and J ends were trimmed by 0 bases and 5 bases, with 8 bases remaining between them. For the CDR3, the DNA is TGTGCCAGCAGCGTAGATAGGGAAACTGAAGCTTTCTTT. Protein sequence: CASSVDRETEAFF. The whole variable domain, remainder taken from reference TRBV9 and TRBJ1-1, is DSGVTQTPKHLITATGQRVTLRCSPRSGDLSVYWYQQSLDQGLQFLIQYYNGEERAKGNILERFSAQQFPDLHSELNLSSLELGDSALYFCASSVDRETEAFFGQGTRLTVV.

A note on this clonotype: It may be a read error: a sequence one base away is much more abundant. This rearrangement joins TRBV27 to TRBJ2-3; the match to TRBD2 covers 11 bases. This CDR3 has 16 amino acids. Germline-derived CDR1 and CDR2 are MNHEY and SMNVEV (reference sequence). CDR3 sequence (DNA): TGTGCCAGCAGTACCCTACTAGCGGGAGAGTCAGATGCGCAGTATTTT. Amino acid sequence: CASSTLLAGESDAQYF.

This chain uses TRBV20-1 with TRBJ2-1; 11 bases fit TRBD2. The length of the CDR3 is 16 residues. V was pared by 0 bases and J by 5 bases, with 6 bases of the junction left unmatched. CDR1 and CDR2 from the germline V gene are DFQATT and SNEGSKA (reference sequence). The CDR3 is CSARDSRLAGHNEQFF. For the CDR3, the DNA is TGCAGTGCTAGAGATTCCCGACTAGCGGGGCACAATGAGCAGTTCTTC.

The rearrangement joins TRBV9 to TRBJ1-5; a possible D gene is TRBD1 (5 bases). Germline values: CDR1 SGDLS, CDR2 YYNGEE. Trimming pared 5 bases from V and 3 bases from J, leaving 21 bases between. The CDR3 is 17 amino acids. The CDR3: CASSLSDGDGFNQPQHF. CDR3 sequence (DNA): TGTGCCAGCAGTCTTAGCGATGGGGACGGCTTCAATCAGCCCCAGCATTTT.

This clonotype has at least ten counts. This rearrangement joins TRBV7-2 to TRBJ2-7, with a possible D match to TRBD1 (6 bases). Trimming shortened V by 5 bases and J by 1 base, and 15 bases separated the two germline ends. The CDR3 runs to 15 residues. CDR1 SGHTA and CDR2 FQGNSA come from the germline V gene. The CDR3 bases are TGTGCCAGCAGCAGTAGGACAGCGTTTTCCTACGAGCAGTACTTC. This gives the protein CASSSRTAFSYEQYF.

V and J are TRBV19 and TRBJ1-6; D is possibly TRBD1 (6 bases). Germline loops: CDR1 LNHDA, CDR2 SQIVND (reference sequence). V was trimmed by 6 bases and J by 11 bases, leaving 20 bases between them. This CDR3 is 15 amino acids long. CDR3 sequence (DNA): TGTGCCAGTAGCCTGGGAATATCAGGGGAGGCACCCCTCCACTTT. Residues: CASSLGISGEAPLHF.

This chain connects TRBV24-1 to TRBJ2-2; D tentatively fits TRBD1 or TRBD2 (5 bases each). The CDR3 is 17 residues long. The ends were cut back, 6 bases at V and 4 bases at J, with 20 bases in the middle. The V gene's germline CDR1 is KGHDR and CDR2 SFDVKD. The CDR3 nucleotides read TGTGCCACCAGTAAGGCCACTGCTAAGGGGAGCACCGGGGAGCTGTTTTTT. This encodes CATSKATAKGSTGELFF.

A single count supports this clonotype. The chain is built from TRBV29-1 and TRBJ2-3; D gene unclear. This CDR3 region has 10 residues. Germline V gene lookup returns CDR1 SQVTM and CDR2 ANQGSEA. With 6 bases removed from V and 3 bases from J, the gap between germline ends came to 4 bases. The CDR3 loop is CSVVTDTQYF. In DNA, the CDR3 is TGCAGCGTAGTGACAGATACGCAGTATTTT.

There are a few counts of this clonotype. CDR3 amino acids: CAWSHDSNYGYTF. The CDR3 nucleotides read TGTGCCTGGAGTCATGACAGTAACTATGGCTACACCTTC. The chain links TRBV30 to TRBJ1-2; TRBD1 might be the D (5 bases). Germline values: CDR1 GTSNPN, CDR2 SVGIG (reference sequence). V was trimmed by 2 bases and J by 1 base, leaving 8 bases between them. This CDR3 region has 13 residues.

There are many counts of this clonotype. This sequence joins TRBV24-1 and TRBJ2-2; a possible D gene is TRBD2 (5 bases). Between the trimmed V and J ends, which lost 5 bases and 5 bases, there was a span of 14 bases. Germline loops: CDR1 KGHDR, CDR2 SFDVKD. The CDR3 length is 15 residues. The CDR3 sequence is CATSGSRRYTGELFF. In DNA form, the CDR3 reads TGTGCCACCAGTGGGTCGAGGAGGTATACCGGGGAGCTGTTTTTT.

This rearrangement joins TRBV20-1 to TRBJ2-7; D gene unclear. The CDR3 totals 11 residues. Between the trimmed V and J ends, which lost 3 bases and 3 bases, there was a span of 6 bases. The V gene's germline CDR1 is DFQATT and CDR2 SNEGSKA (reference sequence). The CDR3 DNA is TGCAGTGCTAGGTACAGCTACGAGCAGTACTTC. Translation gives CSARYSYEQYF.

V usage is TRBV4-1 and J usage is TRBJ2-2; 7 bases are a match to TRBD2. Germline trimming cut 4 bases from V and 2 bases from J; bases unmatched to any gene: 7. Germline V lookup: CDR1 MGHRA, CDR2 YSYEKL. The CDR3 runs 16 residues. CDR3 residues: CASSPQGGINTGELFF. The CDR3 DNA follows: TGCGCCAGCAGCCCTCAGGGAGGGATCAACACCGGGGAGCTGTTTTTT.

This clonotype was counted ten times or more. The chain recombines TRBV14 with TRBJ2-3, with 9 bases lining up with TRBD1. V trimming: 3 bases; J trimming: 4 bases; junction bases outside the gene matches: 5. This CDR3 contains 15 residues. Germline CDR1 reads SGHDN; CDR2 reads FVKESK. This chain's CDR3 is CASSQTDRGSDTQYF. CDR3 coding DNA: TGTGCCAGCAGCCAGACGGACAGGGGTTCAGATACGCAGTATTTT.

V and J are TRBV6-2 or TRBV6-3 and TRBJ1-5, with D tentatively TRBD1 (5 bases). The CDR3 spans 14 residues. Trimming took off 7 bases at V and 4 bases at J, with 14 bases between the two ends. CDR1 and CDR2 from the germline V gene are MNHEY and SVGEGT. CDR3 amino acids: CASKVTVPNQPQHF. Written as DNA, the CDR3 is TGTGCCAGCAAGGTGACAGTCCCGAATCAGCCCCAGCATTTT.

This clonotype was counted only a few times. This chain joins TRBV7-6 and TRBJ2-1; D possibly uses TRBD1 or TRBD2 (5 bases each). Per germline, CDR1 SGHVS and CDR2 FNYEAQ. The CDR3 is 16 residues long. V was pared by 5 bases and J by 2 bases, with 16 bases between. The chain's CDR3 is CASSLGRGPPYNEQFF. Here the CDR3 DNA reads TGTGCCAGCAGCCTGGGACGAGGGCCCCCCTACAATGAGCAGTTCTTC.

This clonotype appeared many times. The rearrangement joins TRBV10-3 to TRBJ2-3; D is uncertain. With 10 bases removed from V and 2 bases from J, the gap between germline ends came to 10 bases. Germline loops: CDR1 ENHRY, CDR2 SYGVKD. CDR3 length: 12 residues. In DNA form, the CDR3 reads TGTGCCACGCAGAGATCCACAGATACGCAGTATTTT. Amino acid sequence: CATQRSTDTQYF.

The chain combines TRBV27 with TRBJ2-3; the match to TRBD2 covers 10 bases. The CDR3 length is 16 residues. Trimming at V came to 5 bases and at J to 2 bases, leaving 7 bases not matched to a gene. CDR1 and CDR2 from the germline V gene are MNHEY and SMNVEV (reference sequence). CDR3 amino acids: CASSPLGTSATDTQYF. Here the CDR3 DNA reads TGTGCCAGCAGTCCCCTCGGGACTAGCGCCACAGATACGCAGTATTTT.

This clonotype was recorded a few times. The chain is built from TRBV7-2 and TRBJ1-4; 9 nucleotides match TRBD1. Germline V gives CDR1 SGHTA, CDR2 FQGNSA. Germline trimming cut 5 bases from V and 8 bases from J; bases unmatched to any gene: 9. This CDR3 region has 15 residues. This CDR3 reads CASSPDGQGNEKLFF. The CDR3 coding sequence is TGTGCCAGCAGCCCAGACGGACAGGGGAACGAAAAACTGTTTTTT.

This clonotype was detected many times. J is TRBJ2-7 and V is TRBV11-2; D uncertain. The CDR3 length is 12 residues. Per the germline V gene, CDR1 is SGHAT and CDR2 is FQNNGV. V was trimmed by 4 bases and J by 9 bases, leaving 13 bases between them. In nucleotides, the CDR3 is TGTGCCAGCAGCTCCTGGGAAACCGGGCAGTACTTC. Its protein product is CASSSWETGQYF.

This clonotype was counted a few times. J is TRBJ2-3 and V is TRBV20-1, with 9 bases matching TRBD2. The germline CDR1 and CDR2 sequences are DFQATT and SNEGSKA (reference sequence). The V and J ends lost 6 bases and 1 base, in that order; junction bases with no gene match: 5. This CDR3 comprises 14 residues. The DNA of the CDR3 is TGCAGTGCCATGGGACTAGCTGGCACAGATACGCAGTATTTT. It codes for CSAMGLAGTDTQYF.

There are many counts of this clonotype. The gene calls are TRBV11-2 and TRBJ2-7; TRBD1 might be the D (6 bases). The CDR3 runs to 14 residues. Between the trimmed V and J ends, which lost 4 bases and 5 bases, there was a span of 15 bases. The V gene's germline CDR1 is SGHAT and CDR2 FQNNGV. The CDR3 is CASSSRARGNEQYF. In DNA, the CDR3 is TGTGCCAGCAGCTCACGAGCCAGGGGCAACGAGCAGTACTTC. Full variable domain (remainder filled in from reference TRBV11-2 and TRBJ2-7): EAGVAQSPRYKIIEKRQSVAFWCNPISGHATLYWYQQILGQGPKLLIQFQNNGVVDDSQLPKDRFSAERLKGVDSTLKIQPAKLEDSAVYLCASSSRARGNEQYFGPGTRLTVT.

The genes are TRBV2 and TRBJ1-1, with D uncertain. The CDR3 spans 14 residues. The V gene lost 6 bases and the J gene lost 1 base, with 12 bases spanning the gap. The germline V gene has CDR1 SNHLY and CDR2 FYNNEI. Here the CDR3 reads CASRPWTENTEAFF. The DNA of the CDR3 is TGTGCCAGCAGACCCTGGACTGAGAACACTGAAGCTTTCTTT.

This clonotype was observed a single time. This rearrangement joins TRBV6-2 or TRBV6-3 to TRBJ1-2; D not resolved. Germline V CDR1 and CDR2: MNHEY, SVGEGT. The V gene lost 2 bases and the J gene lost 4 bases, with 20 bases spanning the gap. The CDR3 has 17 residues. CDR3 protein: CASSYQLDRRYLYGYTF. As DNA, the CDR3 is TGTGCCAGCAGTTACCAATTGGACCGACGTTATCTCTATGGCTACACCTTC.